Shown below are 9 T cell receptor beta chains from a single sample sequenced in a study of chemoradiotherapy in HPV16-positive cancers. The assay was immunoSEQ multiplex PCR, and TCRdb's table has in-frame clones only and misses some. The sample comprises 25,000 to 40,000 clones, around 86% of which are singletons, and about 2% rests with the top ten. The sequences come from blood, collected from a patient who underwent chemoradiotherapy. These receptors were obtained from a human donor with HPV-associated anogenital cancer.

This chain joins TRBV21-1 and TRBJ2-7. TRBV21-1 is described as a pseudogene. The CDR3 runs to 15 residues. CDR3 in amino acids: CASPLIGSHLGEQYF. The CDR3 nucleotides read TGTGCCAGCCCCTTGATCGGCAGCCATTTAGGGGAGCAGTACTTC.

V usage is TRBV5-6 and J usage is TRBJ1-6, with a tentative D call TRBD1 (5 bases). This CDR3 spans 17 amino acids. The ends were cut back, 0 bases at V and 6 bases at J, with 16 bases in the middle. CDR1 is SGHDT, CDR2 YYEEEE, per germline. CDR3 bases: TGTGCCAGCAGCTTGGCCGTGGGGACGCTAGTTAATTCACCCCTCCACTTT. Its protein is CASSLAVGTLVNSPLHF.

This clone was recorded only once. CDR3 in DNA: TGCGCCAGCAGCCAAGTCGACCTGGGACAGGGATACGAGCAGTACTTC. It specifies CASSQVDLGQGYEQYF. The J gene is TRBJ2-7, the V gene TRBV4-1; 9 bases map to TRBD1. V trimming: 1 base; J trimming: 4 bases; junction bases outside the gene matches: 8. Per the germline V gene, CDR1 is MGHRA and CDR2 is YSYEKL. The CDR3 contains 16 residues.

The V gene is TRBV7-2, the J gene TRBJ1-5, with a weak D call TRBD1 (5 bases). V lost 5 bases, J lost 7 bases, and 12 bases lay in between. CDR3 length: 13 amino acids. Germline values: CDR1 SGHTA, CDR2 FQGNSA. This CDR3 reads CASSRDGLQPQHF. Written as DNA, the CDR3 is TGTGCCAGCAGCCGGGACGGGTTACAGCCCCAGCATTTT.

This sequence joins TRBV7-2 and TRBJ2-3, with a possible D match to TRBD2 (6 bases). Looked up from germline, CDR1 is SGHTA and CDR2 is FQGNSA. Trimming pared 10 bases from V and 2 bases from J, leaving 16 bases between. The CDR3 has 14 residues. CDR3 region: CATRRGVATDTQYF. The CDR3 nucleotides read TGTGCCACCCGGAGGGGCGTCGCCACAGATACGCAGTATTTT. The whole variable domain, filled in from reference TRBV7-2 and TRBJ2-3, reads GAGVSQSPSNKVTEKGKDVELRCDPISGHTALYWYRQSLGQGLEFLIYFQGNSAPDKSGLPSDRFSAERTGGSVSTLTIQRTQQEDSAVYLCATRRGVATDTQYFGPGTRLTVL.

V is TRBV19 and J is TRBJ1-5, with D perhaps TRBD1 (5 bases). Between the trimmed V and J ends, which lost 4 bases and 0 bases, there was a span of 22 bases. Germline-derived CDR1 and CDR2 are LNHDA and SQIVND (reference sequence). CDR3 size: 19 residues. The chain's CDR3 is CASSTGVGGAVYSNQPQHF. As DNA, the CDR3 is TGTGCCAGTAGTACCGGTGTGGGGGGAGCAGTCTATAGCAATCAGCCCCAGCATTTT.

V and J are TRBV14 and TRBJ1-2; D is possibly TRBD1 (5 bases). Trimming took off 3 bases at V and 6 bases at J, with 14 bases between the two ends. The CDR3 length is 14 residues. Looked up from germline, CDR1 is SGHDN and CDR2 is FVKESK. CDR3 in amino acids: CASSQTRGVDGYTF. The CDR3 DNA reads as TGTGCCAGCAGCCAGACTCGGGGGGTCGATGGCTACACCTTC.

CDR3 in DNA: TGTGCCAGCAGCGTTGGGGAGGGCAATGAGCAGTTCTTC. It is translated as CASSVGEGNEQFF. The rearrangement links TRBV11-3 to TRBJ2-1, with 7 nucleotides matching TRBD2. Germline trimming cut 5 bases from V and 6 bases from J; bases unmatched to any gene: 4. The CDR3 contains 13 residues. Germline CDR1 reads SGHNT; CDR2 reads YENEEA.

The V call is TRBV28, the J call TRBJ2-7; D is unclear. Trimming removed 2 bases at V and 5 bases at J, with 4 bases between. This CDR3 has 11 amino acids. CDR1 is MDHEN and CDR2 is SYDVKM in the germline V gene. CDR3 bases: TGTGCCAGCAGTTTAAAGAACGAGCAGTACTTC. It codes for CASSLKNEQYF.